This TCR beta chain came from a study of early T cells in non-severe SARS-CoV-2 infection. As for the study in general: RNA in bulk from unsorted whole blood was sequenced, and chains were unpaired.

This clonotype was counted at least ten times. Antigen: not known. There are 13 residues in the CDR3. Germline loops: CDR1 SGHAT, CDR2 FQDESV (reference sequence). Trimming removed 4 bases at V and 7 bases at J, with 11 bases between. Study outcomes and limitations: Clonotype matching in VDJdb favored anti-spike CD8 responses and did not capture private and CD4 specificities.

Attachment of unique molecular identifiers was made to individual cDNA molecules. MiXCR, applied by TCRdb to the 5' RACE reads, yields one record per CDR3 protein. Of 100,000 to 140,000 distinct CDR3 sequences in the sample, 8.5% to 14% were seen once. The chain has TRBV11-1 and TRBJ2-1; D unclear. The TCR comes from an adult who was a healthcare worker with PCR-confirmed SARS-CoV-2 infection or an uninfected control (not recorded which). The source material was whole blood. CDR3 sequence: CASSSGGENEQFF. CDR3 coding DNA: TGTGCCAGCAGCTCTGGCGGAGAGAATGAGCAGTTCTTC. Full variable domain (rest looked up from reference TRBV11-1 and TRBJ2-1): EAEVAQSPRYKITEKSQAVAFWCDPISGHATLYWYRQILGQGPELLVQFQDESVVDDSQLPKDRFSAERLKGVDSTLKIQPAELGDSAMYLCASSSGGENEQFFGPGTRLTVL.